What follows are 9 T cell receptor beta chains derived from one specimen sequenced in a study of OX40 agonist ivuxolimab in advanced cancers. TCRdb's table, derived via immunoSEQ multiplex PCR, lists solely in-frame clones and lacks some. Among over 55,000 clones listed, about nine tenths were seen once. The sample here was CD4+ or CD8+ T cells sorted from blood, taken in a trial of the OX40 agonist ivuxolimab. Every receptor here comes from an adult with an advanced solid tumor such as melanoma, head and neck, liver or kidney cancer.

The chain links TRBV25-1 to TRBJ2-1, with D unresolved. This CDR3 has 13 amino acids. Germline lookup yields CDR1 MGHDK and CDR2 SYGVNS. V lost 2 bases to trimming and J lost 7 bases, with 9 bases between them. CDR3 nucleotide sequence: TGTGCCAGCAGTGAACGAAGGGAAAATGAGCAGTTCTTC. This encodes CASSERRENEQFF. Looking up the rest from reference TRBV25-1 and TRBJ2-1 gives the full variable domain: EADIYQTPRYLVIGTGKKITLECSQTMGHDKMYWYQQDPGMELHLIHYSYGVNSTEKGDLSSESTVSRIRTEHFPLTLESARPSHTSQYLCASSERRENEQFFGPGTRLTVL.

The chain links TRBV28 to TRBJ1-4; D not certain. CDR3 length equals 16 residues. Trimming stripped 5 bases from V and 3 bases from J, with 16 bases between. Germline assignment: CDR1 MDHEN and CDR2 SYDVKM. In DNA, the CDR3 is TGTGCCAGCAGTCTTCTGACCGGTGCCCCTAATGAAAAACTGTTTTTT. Residues: CASSLLTGAPNEKLFF.

The chain couples TRBV12-5 to TRBJ2-7, with 10 bases aligning to TRBD1. The CDR3 sequence is 14 residues long. CDR1 is LGHNT and CDR2 is FRNRAP in the germline V gene. V was pared by 5 bases and J by 7 bases, with 8 bases of the junction left unmatched. The CDR3 region is CASGPGTGVEEQYF. CDR3 in DNA: TGTGCTAGTGGTCCCGGGACAGGGGTTGAGGAGCAGTACTTC.

The V call is TRBV15, the J call TRBJ1-1; D is unclear. In germline, CDR1 is LNHNV, CDR2 YYDKDF (reference sequence). This CDR3 region has 13 residues. The V end lost 0 bases, the J end lost 5 bases, and 7 bases lay between the germline ends. Here the CDR3 reads CATSREDLTEAFF. CDR3 nucleotides: TGTGCCACCAGCAGAGAGGATTTGACTGAAGCTTTCTTT.

This clone appeared once. V and J are TRBV5-5 and TRBJ2-3; 10 nucleotides align to TRBD2. V lost 4 bases, J lost 3 bases, and 8 bases stayed unmatched. Germline CDR1 and CDR2: SGHKS and YYEKEE (reference sequence). CDR3 length: 16 residues. CDR3 amino acids: CASSPARTSGTDTQYF. DNA of the CDR3: TGTGCCAGCAGCCCAGCCCGGACTAGCGGAACAGATACGCAGTATTTT.

The J gene is TRBJ2-5, the V gene TRBV27, with TRBD2 identical over 12 bases. This CDR3 has 15 amino acids. The germline CDR1 and CDR2 sequences are MNHEY and SMNVEV (reference sequence). V gave up 8 bases and J gave up 5 bases; unmatched junction bases: 9. The CDR3 loop reads CASYLAGGLMETQYF. The CDR3 DNA reads as TGTGCCAGCTACCTAGCGGGAGGGCTAATGGAGACCCAGTACTTC.

V gene TRBV27 combines with J gene TRBJ1-3; D gene ambiguous. The germline gives CDR1 MNHEY, CDR2 SMNVEV (reference sequence). Trimming removed 2 bases at V and 0 bases at J, with 8 bases between. This CDR3 is built from 15 residues. CDR3 sequence: CASSLTSLSGNTIYF. DNA of the CDR3: TGTGCCAGCAGTTTAACAAGCCTCTCTGGAAACACCATATATTTT.

The chain is built from TRBV5-1 and TRBJ2-1, with D possibly being TRBD1 (6 bases). This CDR3 is 16 amino acids long. From germline, CDR1 is SGHRS and CDR2 YFSETQ. Between the trimmed V and J ends, which lost 3 bases and 2 bases, there was a span of 15 bases. The CDR3: CASSSQGQWTYNEQFF. In DNA form, the CDR3 reads TGCGCCAGCAGCTCGCAGGGGCAGTGGACCTACAATGAGCAGTTCTTC.

This sequence joins TRBV7-9 and TRBJ1-1; 8 bases are shared with TRBD1. V shed 4 bases, J shed 1 base, and the junction held 11 bases outside the gene matches. The CDR3 is 17 amino acids. CDR1 SEHNR and CDR2 FQNEAQ come from the germline V gene (reference sequence). For the CDR3, the DNA is TGTGCCAGCAGCTCAGAATCCGGACAGGGAACGAACACTGAAGCTTTCTTT. Translated, it gives CASSSESGQGTNTEAFF. Combining the CDR3 with reference TRBV7-9 and TRBJ1-1 gives the whole variable domain DTGVSQNPRHKITKRGQNVTFRCDPISEHNRLYWYRQTLGQGPEFLTYFQNEAQLEKSRLLSDRFSAERPKGSFSTLEIQRTEQGDSAMYLCASSSESGQGTNTEAFFGQGTRLTVV.